Below, 28 T cell receptor beta chains from the same sample are listed, as sequenced in a study of T cell responses to AZD1222 COVID-19 vaccine. Repertoires were generated with immunoSEQ multiplex PCR, while TCRdb's copy carries only in-frame clones and drops some. The repertoire holds some 130,000 clones, with 80% to 95% as singletons. Sequenced here: peripheral blood, sampled 28 days after the second AZD1222 dose. All receptors come from an adult who received the AZD1222 COVID-19 vaccine.

The V call is TRBV28, the J call TRBJ2-7; D may match TRBD1 or TRBD2 (6 bases each). Per germline, CDR1 MDHEN and CDR2 SYDVKM. CDR3 length equals 12 residues. Trimming left V 4 bases short and J 7 bases short, with 11 bases between. As DNA, the CDR3 is TGTGCCAGCAGTTGGGGGGCCCGGGAGCAGTACTTC. This sequence encodes CASSWGAREQYF.

The table lists this clone with a count of one. The gene calls are TRBV18 and TRBJ2-2; perhaps TRBD1 as D (6 bases). V was shortened by 2 bases and J by 5 bases, with 39 bases between the two germline ends. This CDR3 is 24 amino acids long. CDR1 and CDR2 from the germline V gene are KGHSH and LQKENI. The CDR3 sequence is CASSPTQLRRTGQTLDFITGELFF. In DNA, the CDR3 is TGTGCCAGCTCACCAACTCAGCTGCGGAGGACGGGACAAACACTCGACTTTATAACCGGGGAGCTGTTTTTT.

The V call is TRBV6-1, the J call TRBJ1-1; possibly TRBD1 for D (5 bases). Trimming took off 2 bases at V and 2 bases at J, with 9 bases between the two ends. The germline CDR1 and CDR2 sequences are MNHNS and SASEGT. The length of the CDR3 is 14 residues. The CDR3 loop reads CASSEQGVNTEAFF. CDR3 bases: TGTGCCAGCAGTGAACAGGGAGTCAACACTGAAGCTTTCTTT.

The CDR3 sequence: CATSRDRGTSARLDTQYF. CDR3 DNA: TGTGCCACCAGCAGAGATCGGGGGACTAGCGCCCGATTAGATACGCAGTATTTT. The chain joins TRBV15 to TRBJ2-3; 10 nucleotides agree with TRBD2. V was pared by 0 bases and J by 5 bases, with 11 bases of the junction left unmatched. The CDR3 has 18 residues. Germline-derived CDR1 and CDR2 are LNHNV and YYDKDF (reference sequence). The variable domain in full, completed from reference TRBV15 and TRBJ2-3, reads DAMVIQNPRYQVTQFGKPVTLSCSQTLNHNVMYWYQQKSSQAPKLLFHYYDKDFNNEADTPDNFQSRRPNTSFCFLDIRSPGLGDTAMYLCATSRDRGTSARLDTQYFGPGTRLTVL.

The gene calls are TRBV5-6 and TRBJ2-1, with 13 bases fitting TRBD2. V was pared by 4 bases and J by 4 bases, with 5 bases of the junction left unmatched. CDR1 and CDR2 (germline): SGHDT, YYEEEE. The CDR3 loop spans 16 amino acids. CDR3 loop: CASSGMTSGRYNEQFF. The CDR3 nucleotides are TGTGCCAGCAGCGGCATGACTAGCGGGAGGTACAATGAGCAGTTCTTC.

The gene calls are TRBV13 and TRBJ1-1; D gene uncertain. Trimming took 3 bases from V and 1 from J, leaving 6 bases between them. Germline V gives CDR1 PRHDT, CDR2 FYEKMQ (reference sequence). This CDR3 region has 13 residues. CDR3 region: CASSFTENTEAFF. The CDR3, as DNA: TGTGCCAGCAGCTTTACAGAGAACACTGAAGCTTTCTTT.

This chain uses TRBV7-2 with TRBJ2-5, with TRBD1 identical over 8 bases. J gave up 3 bases and V 5 bases, and 8 bases lay outside the gene matches. This CDR3 has 15 residues. In germline, CDR1 is SGHTA, CDR2 FQGNSA. The CDR3 here is CASSPPGQGKETQYF. The DNA for the CDR3 is TGTGCCAGCAGCCCACCCGGACAGGGAAAAGAGACCCAGTACTTC.

J is TRBJ1-1 and V is TRBV13; D call uncertain. The CDR3 covers 13 residues. V shed 5 bases and J shed 1 base, with 8 bases lying between them. Germline V lookup: CDR1 PRHDT, CDR2 FYEKMQ (reference sequence). This CDR3 reads CASSLRPNTEAFF. The CDR3 DNA reads TGTGCCAGCAGCCTCCGGCCGAACACTGAAGCTTTCTTT. The complete variable domain, with remaining parts taken from reference TRBV13 and TRBJ1-1, reads AAGVIQSPRHLIKEKRETATLKCYPIPRHDTVYWYQQGPGQDPQFLISFYEKMQSDKGSIPDRFSAQQFSDYHSELNMSSLELGDSALYFCASSLRPNTEAFFGQGTRLTVV.

V and J are TRBV11-2 and TRBJ1-3; 7 bases line up with TRBD1. The CDR3 length is 18 residues. Trimming cost V 0 bases and J 4 bases; bases outside gene matches: 12. From germline, CDR1 is SGHAT and CDR2 FQNNGV. The CDR3 sequence is CASSLDGGQFGRGNTIYF. In DNA, the CDR3 is TGTGCCAGCAGCTTAGATGGGGGACAGTTTGGTCGCGGAAACACCATATATTTT.

This rearrangement joins TRBV30 to TRBJ1-1, with TRBD1 matching 7 bases. The ends lost 5 bases at V and 6 bases at J; junction bases unmatched: 3. CDR3 length: 11 residues. Germline loops: CDR1 GTSNPN, CDR2 SVGIG (reference sequence). The CDR3 is CAWDRASEAFF. DNA of the CDR3: TGTGCCTGGGACAGGGCTTCTGAAGCTTTCTTT.

V is TRBV5-4 and J is TRBJ1-2, with 9 bases fitting TRBD1. Germline loops: CDR1 SGHNT, CDR2 YYREEE (reference sequence). The V gene end was trimmed by 1 base and the J gene end by 7 bases; junction bases not matched to a gene: 8. There are 15 residues in the CDR3. The CDR3 DNA reads as TGTGCCAGCAGCTTGACAGGGGGCGCGACGGTTGGCTACACCTTC. Translation: CASSLTGGATVGYTF.

The chain joins TRBV6-2 or TRBV6-3 to TRBJ2-1, with unresolved D. With 4 bases removed from V and 4 bases from J, the gap between germline ends came to 8 bases. The CDR3 sequence is 13 residues long. CDR1 and CDR2 (germline): MNHEY, SVGEGT. The CDR3 DNA is TGTGCCAGCAGTTTCCGGGTTTACAATGAGCAGTTCTTC. Protein product: CASSFRVYNEQFF.

The chain employs TRBV27 and TRBJ1-1; TRBD1 is a possible D gene (5 bases). Germline V CDR1 and CDR2: MNHEY, SMNVEV (reference sequence). V was pared by 6 bases and J by 10 bases, with 18 bases between. CDR3 length equals 13 residues. The CDR3 DNA sequence: TGTGCCAGCAGCCGGGACGGACTGTGGGTAGCTTTCTTT. It yields the protein CASSRDGLWVAFF.

V and J are TRBV28 and TRBJ2-7, with D tentatively TRBD1 (5 bases). CDR1 is MDHEN and CDR2 is SYDVKM in the germline V gene. V shed 3 bases and J shed 5 bases, with 8 bases lying between them. The length of the CDR3 is 12 residues. The CDR3 DNA follows: TGTGCCAGCAGTTTGACAGACGACGAGCAGTACTTC. Amino acids: CASSLTDDEQYF. Filled out from reference TRBV28 and TRBJ2-7, the complete variable domain reads DVKVTQSSRYLVKRTGEKVFLECVQDMDHENMFWYRQDPGLGLRLIYFSYDVKMKEKGDIPEGYSVSREKKERFSLILESASTNQTSMYLCASSLTDDEQYFGPGTRLTVT.

The chain combines TRBV7-8 with TRBJ2-5, with D possibly being TRBD2 (5 bases). Germline lookup yields CDR1 SGHVS and CDR2 FQNEAQ. The CDR3 is 13 residues long. Trimming cost V 6 bases and J 5 bases, with 13 bases left between them. CDR3 sequence reads: CASSPGTWETQYF. The DNA for the CDR3 is TGTGCCAGCAGTCCGGGAACCTGGGAGACCCAGTACTTC.

This chain uses TRBV18 with TRBJ1-5, with D perhaps matching TRBD1 (6 bases). V lost 3 bases and J lost 5, with 8 bases in between. This CDR3 is built from 13 residues. Germline V gives CDR1 KGHSH, CDR2 LQKENI. The CDR3 sequence: CASSPQGHQPQHF. In DNA form, the CDR3 reads TGTGCCAGCTCACCTCAGGGGCATCAGCCCCAGCATTTT.

The V call is TRBV2, the J call TRBJ2-1; D may be TRBD1 (5 bases). CDR3 length equals 14 residues. Germline loops: CDR1 SNHLY, CDR2 FYNNEI. Trimming removed 3 bases at V and 5 bases at J, with 11 bases between. In DNA, the CDR3 is TGTGCCAGCAGTGAGGGGCTAGACGACAATGAGCAGTTCTTC. Translation gives CASSEGLDDNEQFF.

In DNA form, the CDR3 reads TGTGCCAGCAGCTTAAGTCAGACGAACACCGGGGAGCTGTTTTTT. Translating it yields CASSLSQTNTGELFF. The chain employs TRBV7-2 and TRBJ2-2; no reliable D call. The CDR3 is made up of 15 amino acids. The V end was cut by 2 bases, the J end by 0 bases, with 7 bases between. CDR1 and CDR2 (germline): SGHTA, FQGNSA.

The genes are TRBV5-1 and TRBJ2-2; perhaps TRBD1 as D (5 bases). Germline CDR1 and CDR2: SGHRS and YFSETQ. The CDR3 loop spans 16 amino acids. The V end was cut by 0 bases, the J end by 2 bases, with 11 bases between. In DNA, the CDR3 is TGCGCCAGCAGCTTGGAGGCAGGGCTAAACACCGGGGAGCTGTTTTTT. Its protein product is CASSLEAGLNTGELFF.

This chain connects TRBV19 to TRBJ1-1; D gene uncertain. V was shortened by 5 bases and J by 4 bases, with 11 bases between the two germline ends. CDR1 is LNHDA, CDR2 SQIVND, per germline (reference sequence). The CDR3 sequence is 13 residues long. DNA of the CDR3: TGTGCCAGTAGTTCCGCGAGTGGCACTGAAGCTTTCTTT. Protein sequence: CASSSASGTEAFF.

This chain connects TRBV5-6 to TRBJ1-5; D perhaps matches TRBD1 (5 bases). Germline CDR1 is SGHDT and CDR2 is YYEEEE. The V end was cut by 4 bases, the J end by 2 bases, with 16 bases between. The CDR3 spans 16 residues. In DNA, the CDR3 is TGTGCCAGCAGCCAATCCGGGACGGCCCGCAATCAGCCCCAGCATTTT. Its translation is CASSQSGTARNQPQHF.

The count of this clone is one. CDR3 in amino acids: CASSSQGPPYGYTF. The CDR3 DNA sequence: TGTGCCAGCAGTAGCCAGGGCCCACCCTATGGCTACACCTTC. V and J are TRBV6-5 and TRBJ1-2; D is perhaps TRBD1 (5 bases). With 5 bases removed from V and 4 bases from J, the gap between germline ends came to 14 bases. The CDR3 loop spans 14 amino acids. CDR1 and CDR2 (germline): MNHEY, SVGAGI.

This chain joins TRBV28 and TRBJ1-2; D is uncertain. CDR1 and CDR2 from the germline V gene are MDHEN and SYDVKM. There are 15 residues in the CDR3. V was pared by 3 bases and J by 2 bases, with 13 bases between. CDR3 sequence reads: CASSLGGPPNYGYTF. DNA for the CDR3: TGTGCCAGCAGTTTGGGTGGCCCCCCGAACTATGGCTACACCTTC.

This clone is a singleton in its sample. This chain joins TRBV4-1 and TRBJ1-2; 8 bases agree with TRBD1. V trimming: 1 base; J trimming: 3 bases; junction bases outside the gene matches: 10. Germline values: CDR1 MGHRA, CDR2 YSYEKL. The CDR3 totals 17 residues. DNA of the CDR3: TGCGCCAGCAGCCAAGGCTCCGGCAGGGGGCGCGACTATGGCTACACCTTC. Protein sequence: CASSQGSGRGRDYGYTF.

The rearrangement links TRBV7-8 to TRBJ1-1; D uncertain. Germline loops: CDR1 SGHVS, CDR2 FQNEAQ. CDR3 size: 14 residues. Between the trimmed V and J ends, which lost 1 base and 6 bases, there was a span of 12 bases. CDR3 amino acids: CASSLDPNDPEAFF. CDR3 DNA: TGTGCCAGCAGCTTAGACCCCAACGACCCTGAAGCTTTCTTT.

This chain connects TRBV4-2 to TRBJ2-7; no firm D call. This CDR3 is 16 amino acids long. Germline CDR1 LGHNA, CDR2 YNFKEQ. V lost 5 bases, J lost 0 bases, and 17 bases lay in between. The CDR3 nucleotides read TGTGCCAGCAGCGTCGGTGGAATTGAGAGCTCCTACGAGCAGTACTTC. Translated, it gives CASSVGGIESSYEQYF.

This clone was picked up one time. The rearrangement joins TRBV7-6 to TRBJ2-7, with 16 positions matching TRBD2. Trimming at V came to 2 bases and at J to 7 bases, leaving 5 bases not matched to a gene. CDR3 length: 16 amino acids. Germline V lookup: CDR1 SGHVS, CDR2 FNYEAQ. The CDR3 nucleotides are TGTGCCAGCAGCTTATCTGCGGGACTAGCGGGAGGGGAGCAGTACTTC. Translating it yields CASSLSAGLAGGEQYF.

This chain uses TRBV28 with TRBJ1-2; possibly TRBD1 for D (6 bases). The CDR3 length is 13 residues. Germline-derived CDR1 and CDR2 are MDHEN and SYDVKM. The V end was cut by 6 bases, the J end by 8 bases, with 16 bases between. The CDR3 region has the DNA TGTGCCAGCAGAAACAGGGTTATAGGCGGCTACACCTTC. This translates into CASRNRVIGGYTF.